These 18 T cell receptor beta chains originate from one sample sequenced in a study of T cell responses to AZD1222 COVID-19 vaccine. The method was immunoSEQ multiplex PCR; TCRdb's version includes in-frame clones alone and lacks a portion of them. The table lists around 160,000 clones, roughly 94% of them singletons. The starting material was peripheral blood, obtained on day 0 of AZD1222 vaccination. These receptors were obtained from an adult in good health.

The V call is TRBV10-3, the J call TRBJ2-7, with D unresolved. Trimming took off 6 bases at V and 5 bases at J, with 17 bases between the two ends. In germline, CDR1 is ENHRY, CDR2 SYGVKD. The CDR3 has 14 residues. CDR3 in DNA: TGTGCCATCAGGGACGGCATAAGACCGGACGAGCAGTACTTC. This sequence encodes CAIRDGIRPDEQYF.

The chain couples TRBV7-9 to TRBJ2-1, with D possibly TRBD2 on 6 matching bases. V lost 6 bases and J lost 9, with 18 bases in between. The CDR3 spans 14 residues. The germline CDR1 and CDR2 sequences are SEHNR and FQNEAQ (reference sequence). In nucleotides, the CDR3 is TGTGCCAGCAGGATTAGCAGGAGGGCCGGTGAGCAGTTCTTC. Its translation: CASRISRRAGEQFF.

The genes are TRBV28 and TRBJ1-5; the match to TRBD1 covers 10 bases. The junction had 5 bases not matched to a gene; V was cut back by 6 bases and J by 6 bases. The CDR3 consists of 14 residues. Germline CDR1 MDHEN, CDR2 SYDVKM. The DNA of the CDR3 is TGTGCCAGCAGAGGGACAGGGGAGAGTCAGCCCCAGCATTTT. Translating gives CASRGTGESQPQHF.

The chain uses TRBV18 and TRBJ1-1; 7 bases agree with TRBD1. Germline CDR1 and CDR2: KGHSH and LQKENI. Unmatched junction bases numbered 5, after V lost 3 bases and J lost 4 bases. The CDR3 is made up of 14 amino acids. This CDR3 is CASSPTEGATEAFF. As DNA, the CDR3 is TGTGCCAGCTCACCTACCGAGGGGGCCACTGAAGCTTTCTTT.

This chain uses TRBV11-2 with TRBJ1-1; D unresolved. CDR3 size: 13 residues. Trimming removed 8 bases from V and 0 bases from J, with 10 bases in between. Germline V lookup: CDR1 SGHAT, CDR2 FQNNGV. CDR3 residues: CASGERVNTEAFF. The DNA of the CDR3 is TGTGCCAGCGGAGAGAGAGTGAACACTGAAGCTTTCTTT.

The chain links TRBV3-1 (or the pseudogene TRBV3-2) to TRBJ2-2, with 9 positions matching TRBD1. The CDR3 consists of 15 residues. The ends lost 1 base at V and 5 bases at J; junction bases unmatched: 2. Germline V gives CDR1 LGHDT, CDR2 YNNKEL (reference sequence). The CDR3 DNA reads as TGTGCCAGCAGCCAAGGGGGGACAGGGACCGGGGAGCTGTTTTTT. It is translated as CASSQGGTGTGELFF.

The chain is built from TRBV4-1 and TRBJ2-7, with 8 bases that match TRBD1. Trimming at V came to 4 bases and at J to 8 bases, leaving 13 bases not matched to a gene. The CDR3 runs to 15 residues. CDR1 and CDR2 from the germline V gene are MGHRA and YSYEKL. The CDR3 DNA is TGCGCCAGCAGCCTAAATAGGCGGGACAGGTCCCAGCAGTACTTC. Translation: CASSLNRRDRSQQYF.

This sequence joins TRBV11-3 and TRBJ1-1, with D possibly matching TRBD1 (5 bases). The CDR3 covers 16 residues. Germline values: CDR1 SGHNT, CDR2 YENEEA. The V and J ends lost 8 bases and 1 base respectively, with 20 bases between them. The CDR3: CASGHYSGTENTEAFF. The CDR3 coding sequence is TGTGCCAGCGGCCACTATTCCGGGACGGAGAACACTGAAGCTTTCTTT.

The chain links TRBV4-1 to TRBJ1-6; TRBD1 might be the D (5 bases). V lost 0 bases to trimming and J lost 0 bases, with 12 bases between them. CDR1 is MGHRA, CDR2 YSYEKL, per germline. This CDR3 contains 18 residues. CDR3 region: CASSQEVDSSSYNSPLHF. The CDR3 nucleotides are TGCGCCAGCAGCCAAGAAGTAGACAGCAGCTCCTATAATTCACCCCTCCACTTT.

The V call is TRBV21-1, the J call TRBJ2-1; the table's D call of TRBD2 was not tested on the DNA. TRBV21-1 is designated a pseudogene. CDR3 size: 15 residues. CDR3 nucleotide sequence: TGTGCCAGCAGCAAAGTTTTGCTGGAGTACAATGAGCAGTTCTTC. Its protein product is CASSKVLLEYNEQFF.

The J gene is TRBJ1-2, the V gene TRBV9, with a possible D match to TRBD1 (6 bases). The CDR3 is made up of 14 amino acids. V lost 0 bases, J lost 5 bases, and 11 bases lay in between. Germline-derived CDR1 and CDR2 are SGDLS and YYNGEE. The CDR3 protein is CASSVGTGPYGYTF. CDR3 nucleotide sequence: TGTGCCAGCAGCGTAGGCACAGGGCCATATGGCTACACCTTC.

The chain is built from TRBV30 and TRBJ1-2, with unresolved D. Between the trimmed V and J ends, which lost 8 bases and 4 bases, there was a span of 11 bases. From germline, CDR1 is GTSNPN and CDR2 SVGIG (reference sequence). This CDR3 has 11 amino acids. CDR3 sequence reads: CAVLDGYGYTF. The CDR3 bases are TGTGCCGTCTTGGATGGCTATGGCTACACCTTC. Supplemented by reference TRBV30 and TRBJ1-2, the full variable domain reads SQTIHQWPATLVQPVGSPLSLECTVEGTSNPNLYWYRQAAGRGLQLLFYSVGIGQISSEVPQNLSASRPQDRQFILSSKKLLLSDSGFYLCAVLDGYGYTFGSGTRLTVV.

The chain uses TRBV12-5 and TRBJ1-2; D remains unclear. Germline CDR1 and CDR2: LGHNT and FRNRAP. Between the trimmed V and J ends, which lost 1 base and 3 bases, there was a span of 18 bases. The CDR3 is 17 residues long. CDR3 DNA: TGTGCTAGTGGTTTGGCACGAAGCCGGCAGGAATACTATGGCTACACCTTC. Translation: CASGLARSRQEYYGYTF.

The CDR3 reads CASSLAGARNTEAFF. The CDR3 region has the DNA TGTGCCAGCAGCTTAGCAGGGGCACGGAACACTGAAGCTTTCTTT. The chain recombines TRBV11-1 with TRBJ1-1; possible D gene TRBD1, 5 bases. Trimming cost V 0 bases and J 1 base, with 9 bases left between them. There are 15 residues in the CDR3. The germline gives CDR1 SGHAT, CDR2 FQDESV (reference sequence).

J is TRBJ1-1 and V is TRBV5-1; D may be TRBD1 (5 bases). V was pared by 4 bases and J by 8 bases, with 18 bases between. Per the germline V gene, CDR1 is SGHRS and CDR2 is YFSETQ. This CDR3 is 14 amino acids long. The CDR3 here is CASSHFRAPLEAFF. For the CDR3, the DNA is TGCGCCAGCAGCCACTTCAGGGCCCCGCTCGAAGCTTTCTTT.

This clone appeared a few times. V and J are TRBV24-1 and TRBJ1-2; possible D gene TRBD1, 5 bases. Germline V gene lookup returns CDR1 KGHDR and CDR2 SFDVKD. The CDR3 is made up of 13 amino acids. Trimming shortened V by 5 bases and J by 5 bases, and 11 bases separated the two germline ends. CDR3 coding DNA: TGTGCCACCAGTGGTGGGGCCTGGTATGGCTACACCTTC. Its protein is CATSGGAWYGYTF.

The CDR3 spells CASAQTYEQFF. CDR3 sequence (DNA): TGTGCTAGTGCTCAAACTTATGAGCAGTTCTTC. The chain recombines TRBV12-5 with TRBJ2-1, with D unresolved. This CDR3 comprises 11 residues. Germline loops: CDR1 LGHNT, CDR2 FRNRAP. V lost 7 bases and J 8 bases, leaving 9 bases between the germline ends.

The rearrangement links TRBV10-2 to TRBJ2-5, with a tentative D call TRBD2 (5 bases). V gave up 8 bases and J gave up 7 bases, with 14 bases separating them. Looked up from germline, CDR1 is WSHSY and CDR2 is SAAADI. This CDR3 spans 12 amino acids. CDR3 DNA: TGCGCCAGCCAACTAGGGTACGGGACCCAGTACTTC. Translating gives CASQLGYGTQYF.